The T cell receptor beta chain under discussion was sequenced for a study of T-cell memory formation after mild COVID-19. Study overall: The TCR clusters were mostly specific to one donor.

This clonotype has a handful of counts. V shed 7 bases, J shed 5 bases, and the junction held 9 bases outside the gene matches. Germline V lookup: CDR1 DFQATT, CDR2 SNEGSKA (reference sequence). The CDR3 is 13 residues long. TCRdb reanalysed the 5' RACE reads using MiXCR and keeps one entry per CDR3 protein. Altogether under 250,000 distinct CDR3 sequences are present, over 9% being singletons, with the ten largest covering 3.5% to 4%. The chain has TRBV20-1 and TRBJ2-5; 8 bases fit TRBD2. Sequencing was done on a sample of PBMCs or a T cell subset sorted from them (not recorded which). The sequence derives from a man younger than 30 who had mild COVID-19 (a few samples of this study predate the infection). Cell type and time point are not known. CDR3 in DNA: TGCAGTGACGCCGGACTAGCTACGGAGACCCAGTACTTC. This encodes CSDAGLATETQYF.